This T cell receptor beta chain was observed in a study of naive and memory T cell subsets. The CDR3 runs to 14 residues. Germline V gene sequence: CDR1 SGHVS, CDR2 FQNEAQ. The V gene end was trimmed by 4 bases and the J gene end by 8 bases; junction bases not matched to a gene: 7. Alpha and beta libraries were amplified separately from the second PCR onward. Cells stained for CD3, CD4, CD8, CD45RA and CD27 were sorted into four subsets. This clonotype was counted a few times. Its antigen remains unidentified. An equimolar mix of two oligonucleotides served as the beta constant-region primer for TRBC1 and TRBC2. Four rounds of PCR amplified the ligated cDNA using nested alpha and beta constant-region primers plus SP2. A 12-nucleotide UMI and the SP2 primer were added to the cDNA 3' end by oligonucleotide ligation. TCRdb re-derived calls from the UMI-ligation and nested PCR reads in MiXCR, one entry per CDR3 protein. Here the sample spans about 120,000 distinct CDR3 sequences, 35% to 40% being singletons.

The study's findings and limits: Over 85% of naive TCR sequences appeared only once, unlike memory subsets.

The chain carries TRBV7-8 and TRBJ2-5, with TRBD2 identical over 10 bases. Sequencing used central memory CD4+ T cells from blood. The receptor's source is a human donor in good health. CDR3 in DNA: TGTGCCAGCAGCTCAATGCGGACTAGCGGTACCCAGTACTTC. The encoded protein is CASSSMRTSGTQYF.